This TCR beta chain was sequenced in a study of vaccination effects on CD4 cells after COVID-19. At the level of the study: Post-vaccine specimens arrived a median 72 days past the second dose.

The germline V gene encodes CDR1 LGHDT and CDR2 YNNKEL (reference sequence). The CDR3 consists of 15 residues. Trimming cost V 2 bases and J 3 bases; bases outside gene matches: 3. ViraFEST used viral peptide pools to expand antigen-specific CD4+ T cells before sequencing. Following 10 days of culture, CD4+ T cells were isolated. BNT162b2 vaccine or mRNA-1273 vaccine was given to participants in two doses. Comments on this clone: The target antigen is unknown.

Clones were sequenced by immunoSEQ multiplex PCR, and TCRdb holds only the in-frame ones, with some missing. The repertoire consists of tens of thousands of clones, with about 73% occurring once and the leading ten covering roughly 10%. V usage is TRBV3-1 (or the pseudogene TRBV3-2) and J usage is TRBJ2-7; 11 bases agree with TRBD1. This TCR derives from a human donor who received a COVID-19 vaccine. The sample in question was CD4+ T cells from PBMCs cultured with HCoV-NL63 spike peptides, obtained after COVID-19 vaccination. CDR3 region: CASSQPGQGDYEQYF. In DNA, the CDR3 is TGTGCCAGCAGCCAACCGGGACAGGGGGACTACGAGCAGTACTTC.